These T cell receptor beta chains were read from a single sample in a study of Tregs in tolerant kidney transplant recipients. Antigens of these TCRs are unknown. The data were produced by immunoSEQ multiplex PCR, yet TCRdb's version contains in-frame clones alone and is incomplete. The sample shows about 31,000 clones, about 79% of them seen only once. Sequenced: Tregs from blood cultured with allogeneic cells. The receptors here all came from a human donor in good health. CDR3s include the opening cysteine and the closing phenylalanine or tryptophan. The D gene is left open where the match is weak. Where a row states a size, it is once, few, many or the class of an expanded clone; other rows omit it.

clone_size,v_call,j_call,d_call,cdr3_aa,cdr3_nt
NA,TRBV2,TRBJ2-7,TRBD2,CASRVSGGSSYEQYF,TGTGCCAGCAGGGTTAGCGGGGGGAGCTCCTACGAGCAGTACTTC
NA,TRBV18,TRBJ2-1,NA,CASSRESSYNEQFF,TGTGCCAGCTCACGTGAGAGCTCCTACAATGAGCAGTTCTTC
NA,TRBV19,TRBJ1-4,NA,CASSMYSATNEKLFF,TGTGCCAGTAGTATGTACAGCGCAACTAATGAAAAACTGTTTTTT
NA,TRBV11-3,TRBJ2-3,TRBD2,CASSLGGLGSDTQYF,TGTGCCAGCAGCTTAGGGGGACTAGGGTCAGATACGCAGTATTTT
NA,TRBV25-1,TRBJ1-2,NA,CASSESGTRNYGYTF,TGTGCCAGCAGTGAATCAGGGACAAGAAACTATGGCTACACCTTC
once,TRBV27,TRBJ1-2,NA,CASKLSGGLSYTF,TGTGCCAGCAAGCTCTCCGGGGGCTTAAGCTACACCTTC
NA,TRBV27,TRBJ2-1,NA,CASTEGRYNEQFF,TGTGCCAGCACCGAGGGGAGGTACAATGAGCAGTTCTTC
NA,TRBV5-4,TRBJ1-1,NA,CASSLVGSPAAFF,TGTGCCAGCAGCTTGGTTGGATCCCCGGCAGCTTTCTTT
NA,TRBV5-1,TRBJ2-2,TRBD2,CASSYRLAGEGARTGELFF,TGCGCCAGCAGCTACCGACTAGCGGGAGAGGGGGCGAGGACCGGGGAGCTGTTTTTT
NA,TRBV9,TRBJ2-2,NA,CASSVVGSGAGELFF,TGTGCCAGCAGCGTAGTGGGTAGCGGCGCCGGGGAGCTGTTTTTT
NA,TRBV6-5,TRBJ1-1,NA,CASRLGGLNTEAFF,TGTGCCAGCAGGCTGGGGGGCTTGAACACTGAAGCTTTCTTT
NA,TRBV7-9,TRBJ2-6,NA,CASSPGNLPGANVLTF,TGTGCCAGCAGCCCAGGGAATCTCCCCGGGGCCAACGTCCTGACTTTC
NA,TRBV9,TRBJ1-4,NA,CASSVSGGGEKLFF,TGTGCCAGCAGCGTTTCGGGGGGAGGCGAAAAACTGTTTTTT
few,TRBV5-1,TRBJ2-5,TRBD1,CASSRQGAMGYKMAQYF,TGCGCCAGCAGCCGGCAGGGGGCGATGGGGTACAAGATGGCCCAGTACTTC
few,TRBV5-1,TRBJ1-1,TRBD1,CASSSAAGGPNTEAFF,TGCGCCAGCAGCTCCGCAGCAGGGGGCCCGAACACTGAAGCTTTCTTT
NA,TRBV30,TRBJ1-2,TRBD1,CAWRGTGGYGYTF,TGTGCCTGGAGAGGGACAGGGGGTTATGGCTACACCTTC
NA,TRBV6-5,TRBJ1-1,NA,CASKGSNTEAFF,TGTGCCAGCAAAGGTTCGAACACTGAAGCTTTCTTT
NA,TRBV2,TRBJ2-7,TRBD1,CASSEEWSGGQGVFEQYF,TGTGCCAGCAGTGAAGAATGGAGTGGGGGACAGGGGGTTTTCGAGCAGTACTTC
few,TRBV7-9,TRBJ1-2,NA,CASSFQGTNYGYTF,TGTGCCAGCAGCTTCCAGGGGACTAACTATGGCTACACCTTC
NA,TRBV5-1,TRBJ2-5,TRBD1,CASSLGTGAPYQETQYF,TGCGCCAGCAGCTTGGGCACAGGGGCTCCGTACCAAGAGACCCAGTACTTC
once,TRBV10-3,TRBJ1-2,NA,CAISESRGSYGYTF,TGTGCCATCAGTGAGTCCAGGGGAAGCTATGGCTACACCTTC
medium-sized,TRBV7-2,TRBJ2-2,NA,CASSFPLGRGIGELFF,TGTGCCAGCAGCTTCCCGCTGGGCCGGGGCATCGGGGAGCTGTTTTTT
once,TRBV4-3,TRBJ2-1,TRBD2,CASSQVISGGSFFHEQFF,TGCGCCAGCAGCCAAGTAATAAGCGGGGGAAGTTTTTTCCATGAGCAGTTCTTC
NA,TRBV5-1,TRBJ1-2,TRBD1,CASSLEGQGRGGYTF,TGCGCCAGCAGCTTGGAGGGACAGGGGAGAGGTGGCTACACCTTC
NA,TRBV20-1,TRBJ2-1,TRBD2,CSASLTSGMVF,TGCAGTGCTAGCCTGACTAGCGGGATGGTCTTC
NA,TRBV10-3,TRBJ2-3,TRBD2,CAIRPGLASDTQYF,TGTGCCATCAGGCCGGGACTAGCATCAGATACGCAGTATTTT
NA,TRBV5-1,TRBJ2-3,TRBD2,CASSLALGLAGFYTDTQYF,TGCGCCAGCAGCTTGGCCTTGGGACTAGCGGGTTTTTACACAGATACGCAGTATTTT
few,TRBV5-1,TRBJ2-7,NA,CASSLAGIRQDEQYF,TGCGCCAGCAGCTTGGCAGGGATTAGGCAGGACGAGCAGTACTTC
NA,TRBV9,TRBJ2-5,TRBD2,CASSVGNSGSSETQYF,TGTGCCAGCAGCGTAGGAAATAGCGGGAGTAGTGAGACCCAGTACTTC
once,TRBV7-8,TRBJ2-1,TRBD2,CASSLEGGLGLPGHNEQFF,TGTGCCAGCAGCTTAGAGGGAGGGTTAGGGTTGCCCGGGCACAATGAGCAGTTCTTC
NA,TRBV5-6,TRBJ1-3,NA,CASSLFQGSGNTIYF,TGTGCCAGCAGCTTGTTTCAGGGCTCTGGAAACACCATATATTTT
NA,TRBV21-1,TRBJ1-1,NA,CASSIVGGRRRTEAFF,TGTGCCAGCAGCATAGTAGGGGGGCGCCGCCGGACTGAAGCTTTCTTT
NA,TRBV4-3,TRBJ2-7,TRBD1,CASSPRTGSYEQYF,TGCGCCAGCAGCCCCCGGACAGGGTCCTACGAGCAGTACTTC
NA,TRBV7-8,TRBJ1-5,NA,CASSLQVNQPQHF,TGTGCCAGCAGCTTACAAGTAAATCAGCCCCAGCATTTT
NA,TRBV19,TRBJ2-7,NA,CASSEAGTSFYEQYF,TGTGCCAGTTCCGAGGCCGGGACCTCTTTCTACGAGCAGTACTTC
medium-sized,TRBV2,TRBJ2-3,NA,CASSGYTQYF,TGTGCCAGCAGTGGGTATACGCAGTATTTT
NA,TRBV2,TRBJ2-5,NA,CASSVGRGDRSQETQYF,TGTGCCAGCAGTGTAGGTCGGGGGGACAGATCCCAAGAGACCCAGTACTTC
once,TRBV5-6,TRBJ1-2,NA,CASTSRRNYGYTF,TGTGCCAGCACCTCCAGGCGCAACTATGGCTACACCTTC
NA,TRBV2,TRBJ1-2,TRBD1,CASSGQGIGYGYTF,TGTGCCAGCAGTGGACAGGGAATAGGGTATGGCTACACCTTC
NA,TRBV4-1,TRBJ2-7,TRBD2,CASTPQGARGGAEQYF,TGCGCCAGCACACCCCAAGGAGCCCGGGGGGGCGCCGAGCAGTACTTC